This TCR beta chain was sequenced in a study of blood T cells in healthy people across ages. Study conclusions and caveats: Strong correlation was found linking TCR beta diversity to naive T cell percentage. Bulk PBMC profiling left naive and antigen-experienced comparisons inconclusive. Per million T cells, the diversity of TCR beta decreased roughly linearly as age advanced. Higher diversity, along with more naive CD4+ cells, distinguished long-lived donors from aged donors.

The authors ran a second PCR of roughly 7 to 11 cycles using a sample-barcoded 5' primer and a J-beta primer mix. Via MiXCR, TCRdb re-called the 5' RACE reads, giving one row per CDR3 protein. The sample yields about 1.8 million distinct CDR3 sequences, just under 50% seen once. Germline V gene data show CDR1 as MNHEY and CDR2 as SMNVEV (reference sequence). V was cut by 0 bases and J by 7 bases, with 9 bases left in between. The CDR3 contains 13 residues. This clonotype has just a few counts. Its cognate antigen is unknown. This receptor was obtained from a woman in her 40s in good health. The J gene is TRBJ2-5, the V gene TRBV27; the D is unclear. Sequencing was done on a sample of blood. CDR3 bases: TGTGCCAGCAGTTTATCAAGGGCCGGGACCCAGTACTTC. Its translation: CASSLSRAGTQYF.